A single sample gave rise to the 2 T cell receptor beta chains below, sequenced in a study of OX40 agonist ivuxolimab in advanced cancers. TCRdb's copy holds only in-frame clones and misses some; the assay was immunoSEQ multiplex PCR. The table lists roughly 24,000 clones, about four fifths of them singletons, with roughly 23% in the top ten. The specimen was CD4+ or CD8+ T cells sorted from blood, collected in a trial of the OX40 agonist ivuxolimab. The receptors derive from an adult with an advanced solid tumor such as melanoma, head and neck, liver or kidney cancer.

The chain employs TRBV19 and TRBJ1-2; D is unresolved. The CDR3 runs 13 residues. The V gene's germline CDR1 is LNHDA and CDR2 SQIVND (reference sequence). The germline V and J ends were trimmed by 7 bases and 3 bases, with 12 bases remaining between them. The CDR3 DNA follows: TGTGCCAGTACAGGCGGATTTTACTATGGCTACACCTTC. Encoded protein: CASTGGFYYGYTF.

The V gene is TRBV7-3, the J gene TRBJ1-1; the D gene is possibly TRBD1 (6 bases). CDR1 and CDR2 from the germline V gene are SGHTA and FQGTGA. This CDR3 has 14 residues. With 5 bases removed from V and 4 bases from J, the gap between germline ends came to 14 bases. The CDR3 nucleotides read TGTGCCAGCAGCCTAGGGGGTACAGGCACTGAAGCTTTCTTT. Protein product: CASSLGGTGTEAFF.